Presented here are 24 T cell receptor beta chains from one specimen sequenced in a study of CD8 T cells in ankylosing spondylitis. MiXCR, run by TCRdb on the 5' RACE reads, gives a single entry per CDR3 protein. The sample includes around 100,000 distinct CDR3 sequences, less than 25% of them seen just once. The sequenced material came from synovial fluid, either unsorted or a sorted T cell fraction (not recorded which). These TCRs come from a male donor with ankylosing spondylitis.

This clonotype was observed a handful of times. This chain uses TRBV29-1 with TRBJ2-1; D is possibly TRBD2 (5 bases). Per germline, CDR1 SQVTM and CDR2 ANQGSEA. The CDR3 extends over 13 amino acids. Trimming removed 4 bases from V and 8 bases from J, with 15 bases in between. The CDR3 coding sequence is TGCAGCGTTGTTGGGCGGGTTCGCGATGAGCAGTTCTTC. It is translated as CSVVGRVRDEQFF.

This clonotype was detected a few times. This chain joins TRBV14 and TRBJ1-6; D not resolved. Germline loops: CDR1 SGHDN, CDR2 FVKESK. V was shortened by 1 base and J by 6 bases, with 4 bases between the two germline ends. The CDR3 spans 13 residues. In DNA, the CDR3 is TGTGCCAGCAGCCAAGGGGGTAATTCACCCCTCCACTTT. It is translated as CASSQGGNSPLHF.

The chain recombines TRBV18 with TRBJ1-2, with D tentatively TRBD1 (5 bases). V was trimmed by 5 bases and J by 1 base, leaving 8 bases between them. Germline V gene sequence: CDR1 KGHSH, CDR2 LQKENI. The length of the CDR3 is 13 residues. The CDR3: CASSVQDNYGYTF. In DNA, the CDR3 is TGTGCCAGCTCAGTACAGGATAACTATGGCTACACCTTC. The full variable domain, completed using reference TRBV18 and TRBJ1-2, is NAGVMQNPRHLVRRRGQEARLRCSPMKGHSHVYWYRQLPEEGLKFMVYLQKENIIDESGMPKERFSAEFPKEGPSILRIQQVVRGDSAAYFCASSVQDNYGYTFGSGTRLTVV.

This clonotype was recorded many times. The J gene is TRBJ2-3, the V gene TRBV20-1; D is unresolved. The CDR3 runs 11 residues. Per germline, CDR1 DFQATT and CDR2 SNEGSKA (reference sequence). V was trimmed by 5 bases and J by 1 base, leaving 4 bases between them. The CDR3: CSAPRTDTQYF. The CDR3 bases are TGCAGTGCTCCGCGCACAGATACGCAGTATTTT.

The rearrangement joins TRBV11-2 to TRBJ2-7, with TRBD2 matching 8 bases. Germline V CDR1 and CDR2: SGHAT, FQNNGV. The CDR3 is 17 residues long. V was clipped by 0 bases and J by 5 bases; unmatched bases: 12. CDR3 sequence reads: CASSLEDNVGRVHEQYF. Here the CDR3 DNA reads TGTGCCAGCAGCTTAGAGGATAACGTCGGGAGGGTCCACGAGCAGTACTTC.

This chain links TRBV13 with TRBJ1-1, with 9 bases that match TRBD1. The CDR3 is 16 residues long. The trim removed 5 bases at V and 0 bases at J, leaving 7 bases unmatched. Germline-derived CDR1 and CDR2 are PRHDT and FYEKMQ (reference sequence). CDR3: CASSTRQGVLNTEAFF. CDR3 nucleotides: TGTGCCAGCAGCACCCGACAGGGGGTTTTGAACACTGAAGCTTTCTTT.

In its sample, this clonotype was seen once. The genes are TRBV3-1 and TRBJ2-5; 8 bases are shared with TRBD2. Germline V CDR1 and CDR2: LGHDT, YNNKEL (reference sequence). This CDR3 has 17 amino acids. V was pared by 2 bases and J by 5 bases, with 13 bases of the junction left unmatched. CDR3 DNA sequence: TGTGCCAGCAGCCAAACCCGGGGACGGGAGGGCCTCGAGACCCAGTACTTC. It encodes CASSQTRGREGLETQYF.

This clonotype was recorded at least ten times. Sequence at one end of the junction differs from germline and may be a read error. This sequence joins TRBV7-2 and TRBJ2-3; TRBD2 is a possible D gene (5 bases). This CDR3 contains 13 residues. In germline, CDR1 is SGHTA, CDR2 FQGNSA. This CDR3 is CASSWTRTDTQYF. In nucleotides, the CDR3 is TGCGCCAGCAGCTGGACTCGCACAGATACGCAGTATTTT. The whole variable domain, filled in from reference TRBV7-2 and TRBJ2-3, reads GAGVSQSPSNKVTEKGKDVELRCDPISGHTALYWYRQSLGQGLEFLIYFQGNSAPDKSGLPSDRFSAERTGGSVSTLTIQRTQQEDSAVYLCASSWTRTDTQYFGPGTRLTVL.

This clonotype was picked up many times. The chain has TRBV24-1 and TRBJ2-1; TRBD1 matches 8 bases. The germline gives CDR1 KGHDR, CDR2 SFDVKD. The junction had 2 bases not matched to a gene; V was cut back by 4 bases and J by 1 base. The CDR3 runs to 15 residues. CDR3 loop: CATSDDRGSYNEQFF. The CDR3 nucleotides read TGTGCCACCAGTGACGACAGGGGTTCCTACAATGAGCAGTTCTTC.

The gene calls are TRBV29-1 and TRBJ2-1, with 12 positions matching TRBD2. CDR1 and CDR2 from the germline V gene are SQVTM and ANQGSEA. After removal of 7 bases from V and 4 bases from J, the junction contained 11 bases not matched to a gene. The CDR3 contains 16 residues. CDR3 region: CSARGPTSGSYNEQFF. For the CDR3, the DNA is TGCAGCGCGAGGGGCCCGACTAGCGGGAGTTACAATGAGCAGTTCTTC.

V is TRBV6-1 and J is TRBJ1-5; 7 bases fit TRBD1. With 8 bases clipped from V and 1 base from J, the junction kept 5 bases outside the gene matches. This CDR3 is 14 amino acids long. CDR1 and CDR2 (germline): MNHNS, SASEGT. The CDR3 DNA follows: TGTGCCAGCGCCGGGACAGCAAGCAATCAGCCCCAGCATTTT. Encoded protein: CASAGTASNQPQHF.

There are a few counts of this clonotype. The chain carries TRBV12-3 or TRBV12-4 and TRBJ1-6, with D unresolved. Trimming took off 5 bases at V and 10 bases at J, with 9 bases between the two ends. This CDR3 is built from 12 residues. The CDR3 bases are TGTGCCAGCAGTCTACCGGGGTCACCCCTCCACTTT. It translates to CASSLPGSPLHF.

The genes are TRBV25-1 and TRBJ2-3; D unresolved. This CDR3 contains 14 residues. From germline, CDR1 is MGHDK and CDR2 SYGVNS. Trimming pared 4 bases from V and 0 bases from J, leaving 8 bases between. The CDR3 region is CASSGFTSTDTQYF. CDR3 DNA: TGTGCCAGCAGTGGATTCACTAGCACAGATACGCAGTATTTT. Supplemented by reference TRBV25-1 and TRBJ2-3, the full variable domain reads EADIYQTPRYLVIGTGKKITLECSQTMGHDKMYWYQQDPGMELHLIHYSYGVNSTEKGDLSSESTVSRIRTEHFPLTLESARPSHTSQYLCASSGFTSTDTQYFGPGTRLTVL.

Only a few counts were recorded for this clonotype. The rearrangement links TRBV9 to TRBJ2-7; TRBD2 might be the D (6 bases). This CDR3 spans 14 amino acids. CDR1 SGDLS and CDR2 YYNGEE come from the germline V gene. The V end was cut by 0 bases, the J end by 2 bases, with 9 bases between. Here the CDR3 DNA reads TGTGCCAGCAGCGTAGATTGGGGGGCCTACGAGCAGTACTTC. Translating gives CASSVDWGAYEQYF.

DNA of the CDR3: TGTGCCAGCAGTGTACAGGGGGGCGAGCAGTACGTC. Its protein product is CASSVQGGEQYV. This chain links TRBV25-1 with TRBJ2-7, with 8 bases identical to TRBD1. Per the germline V gene, CDR1 is MGHDK and CDR2 is SYGVNS. The CDR3 contains 12 residues. With V trimmed by 4 bases and J by 6 bases, 2 bases remained unmatched.

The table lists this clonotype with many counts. CDR3 DNA: TGTGCCAGCAGTCGCCCGACAGAGAACACTGAAGCTTTCTTT. Translated: CASSRPTENTEAFF. The chain has TRBV28 and TRBJ1-1; perhaps TRBD1 as D (5 bases). The CDR3 has 14 amino acids. Per germline, CDR1 MDHEN and CDR2 SYDVKM. V lost 5 bases and J lost 1, with 11 bases in between.

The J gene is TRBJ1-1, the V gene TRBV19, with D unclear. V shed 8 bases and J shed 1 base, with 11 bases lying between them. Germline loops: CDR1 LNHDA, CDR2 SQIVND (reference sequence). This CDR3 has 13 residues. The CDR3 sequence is CASHKQENTEAFF. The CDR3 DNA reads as TGTGCCAGTCACAAACAAGAGAACACTGAAGCTTTCTTT.

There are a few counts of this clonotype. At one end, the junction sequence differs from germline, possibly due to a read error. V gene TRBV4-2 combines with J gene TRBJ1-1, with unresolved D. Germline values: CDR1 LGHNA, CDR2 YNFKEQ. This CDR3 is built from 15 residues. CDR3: CASSQVGDGNPEAFF. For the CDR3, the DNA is TGTGCCAGCAGCCAAGTGGGCGACGGGAACCCTGAAGCTTTCTTT.

The chain's CDR3 is CAMRTGVNTEAFF. The CDR3 DNA follows: TGTGCCATGCGGACAGGGGTGAACACTGAAGCTTTCTTT. The V call is TRBV10-3, the J call TRBJ1-1; 9 bases agree with TRBD1. Per the germline V gene, CDR1 is ENHRY and CDR2 is SYGVKD. The V segment lost 9 bases and the J segment 0 bases; nucleotides outside the gene matches: 2. This CDR3 has 13 residues.

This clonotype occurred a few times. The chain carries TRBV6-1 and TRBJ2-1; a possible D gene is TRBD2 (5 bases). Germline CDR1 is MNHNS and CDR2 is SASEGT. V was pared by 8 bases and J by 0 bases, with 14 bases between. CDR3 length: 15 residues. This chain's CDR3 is CASRRSGPSYNEQFF. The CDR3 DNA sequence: TGTGCCAGCCGACGGAGCGGCCCCTCCTACAATGAGCAGTTCTTC.

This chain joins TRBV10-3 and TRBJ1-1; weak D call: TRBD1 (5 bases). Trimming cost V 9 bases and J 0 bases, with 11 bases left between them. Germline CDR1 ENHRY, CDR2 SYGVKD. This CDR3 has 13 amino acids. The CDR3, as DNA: TGTGCCATTTCGGGGACCCTGAACACTGAAGCTTTCTTT. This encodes CAISGTLNTEAFF.

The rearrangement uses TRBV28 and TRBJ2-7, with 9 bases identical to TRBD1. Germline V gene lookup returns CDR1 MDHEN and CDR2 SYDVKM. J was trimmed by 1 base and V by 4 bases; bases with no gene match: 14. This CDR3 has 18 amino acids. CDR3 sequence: CASSSPPGQGKKSYEQYV. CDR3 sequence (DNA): TGTGCCAGCAGTTCCCCACCGGGACAGGGCAAGAAATCCTACGAGCAGTACGTC.

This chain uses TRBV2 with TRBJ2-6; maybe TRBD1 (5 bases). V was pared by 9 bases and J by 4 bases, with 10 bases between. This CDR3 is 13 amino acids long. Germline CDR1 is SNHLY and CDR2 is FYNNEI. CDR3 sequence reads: CARGDEGANVLTF. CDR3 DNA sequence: TGTGCCAGAGGGGATGAAGGGGCCAACGTCCTGACTTTC. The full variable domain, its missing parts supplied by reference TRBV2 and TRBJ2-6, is EPEVTQTPSHQVTQMGQEVILRCVPISNHLYFYWYRQILGQKVEFLVSFYNNEISEKSEIFDDQFSVERPDGSNFTLKIRSTKLEDSAMYFCARGDEGANVLTFGAGSRLTVL.

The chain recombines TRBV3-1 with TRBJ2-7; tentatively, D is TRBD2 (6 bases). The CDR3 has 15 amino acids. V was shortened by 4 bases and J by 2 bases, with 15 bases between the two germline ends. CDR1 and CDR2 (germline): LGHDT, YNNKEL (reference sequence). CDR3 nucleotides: TGTGCCAGCAGCCTTAGCGGCGATCCACCCTACGAGCAGTACTTC. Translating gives CASSLSGDPPYEQYF.